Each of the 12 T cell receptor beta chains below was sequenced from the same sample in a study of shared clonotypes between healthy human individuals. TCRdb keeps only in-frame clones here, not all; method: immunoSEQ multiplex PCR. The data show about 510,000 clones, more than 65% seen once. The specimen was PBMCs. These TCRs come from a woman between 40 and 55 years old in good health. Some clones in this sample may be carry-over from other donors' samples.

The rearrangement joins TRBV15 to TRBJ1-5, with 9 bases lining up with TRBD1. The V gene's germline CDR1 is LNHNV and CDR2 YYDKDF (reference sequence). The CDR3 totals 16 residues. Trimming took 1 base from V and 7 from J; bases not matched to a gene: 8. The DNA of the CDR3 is TGTGCCACCAGCAGAGGGGGGACAGGGCTGGTCCAGCCCCAGCATTTT. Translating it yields CATSRGGTGLVQPQHF.

In DNA, the CDR3 is TGTGCCAGCACCTCAGACAGGGGTCAGGGTACGCAGTATTTT. As protein: CASTSDRGQGTQYF. The gene calls are TRBV2 and TRBJ2-3; the match to TRBD1 covers 8 bases. Looked up from germline, CDR1 is SNHLY and CDR2 is FYNNEI. With 7 bases clipped from V and 8 bases from J, the junction kept 11 bases outside the gene matches. The CDR3 extends over 14 amino acids.

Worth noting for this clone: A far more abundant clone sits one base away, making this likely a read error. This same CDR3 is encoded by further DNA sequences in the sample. CDR3 sequence: CASNRQGEGGYTF. The CDR3 region has the DNA TGTGCTAGCAACCGACAGGGAGAGGGTGGCTACACCTTC. This chain connects TRBV7-2 to TRBJ1-2; 7 bases fit TRBD1. Germline V lookup: CDR1 SGHTA, CDR2 FQGNSA. The length of the CDR3 is 13 residues. Supplemented by reference TRBV7-2 and TRBJ1-2, the full variable domain reads GAGVSQSPSNKVTEKGKDVELRCDPISGHTALYWYRQSLGQGLEFLIYFQGNSAPDKSGLPSDRFSAERTGGSVSTLTIQRTQQEDSAVYLCASNRQGEGGYTFGSGTRLTVV.

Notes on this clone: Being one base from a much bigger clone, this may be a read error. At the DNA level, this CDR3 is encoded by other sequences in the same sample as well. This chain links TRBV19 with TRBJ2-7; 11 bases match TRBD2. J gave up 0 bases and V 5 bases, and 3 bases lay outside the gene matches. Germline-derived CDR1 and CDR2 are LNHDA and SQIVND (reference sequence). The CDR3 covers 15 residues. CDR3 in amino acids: CASSATSGSSYEQYF. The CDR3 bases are TGTGCCAGTAGTGCCACTAGCGGGAGCTCCTACGAGCAGTACTTC.

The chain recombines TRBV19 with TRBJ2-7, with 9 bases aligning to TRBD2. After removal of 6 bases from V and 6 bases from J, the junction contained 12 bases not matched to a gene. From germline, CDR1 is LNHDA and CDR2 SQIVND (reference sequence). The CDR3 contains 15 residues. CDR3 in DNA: TGTGCCAGTAGCGTTTTAGCGGGAGAGGGCGCCGAGCAGTACTTC. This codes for CASSVLAGEGAEQYF.

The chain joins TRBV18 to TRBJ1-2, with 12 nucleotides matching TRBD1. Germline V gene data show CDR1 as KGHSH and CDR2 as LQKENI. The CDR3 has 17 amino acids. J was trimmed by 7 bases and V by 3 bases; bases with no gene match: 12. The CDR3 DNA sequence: TGTGCCAGCTCACCTCTAGCGGGACAGGGGGCCGCGAGTGGCTACACCTTC. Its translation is CASSPLAGQGAASGYTF.

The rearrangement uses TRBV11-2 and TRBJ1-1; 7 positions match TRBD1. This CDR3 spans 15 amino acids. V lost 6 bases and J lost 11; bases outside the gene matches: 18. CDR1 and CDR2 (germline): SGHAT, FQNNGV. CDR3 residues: CASSPTGQPLSIAFF. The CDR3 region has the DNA TGTGCCAGCAGTCCAACGGGACAGCCACTCTCAATTGCTTTCTTT.

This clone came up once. The CDR3 region is CASRGGRRGVETQYF. DNA of the CDR3: TGTGCCAGCAGGGGGGGTAGGAGGGGCGTAGAGACCCAGTACTTC. The rearrangement uses TRBV6-1 and TRBJ2-5; TRBD2 might be the D (6 bases). Germline V gene data show CDR1 as MNHNS and CDR2 as SASEGT. V was shortened by 6 bases and J by 4 bases, with 18 bases between the two germline ends. The CDR3 loop spans 15 amino acids.

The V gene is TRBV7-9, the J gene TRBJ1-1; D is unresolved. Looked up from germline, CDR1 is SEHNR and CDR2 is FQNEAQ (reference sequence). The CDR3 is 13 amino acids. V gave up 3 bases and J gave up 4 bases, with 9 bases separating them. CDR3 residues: CASSLSRSTEAFF. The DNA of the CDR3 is TGTGCCAGCAGCTTGTCGAGGAGCACTGAAGCTTTCTTT.

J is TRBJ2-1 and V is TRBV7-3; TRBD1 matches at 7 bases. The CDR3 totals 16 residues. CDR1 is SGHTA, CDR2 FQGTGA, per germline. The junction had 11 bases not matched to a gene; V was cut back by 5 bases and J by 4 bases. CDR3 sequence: CASSPIWTGTYNEQFF. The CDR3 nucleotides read TGTGCCAGCAGCCCAATCTGGACAGGAACTTACAATGAGCAGTTCTTC.

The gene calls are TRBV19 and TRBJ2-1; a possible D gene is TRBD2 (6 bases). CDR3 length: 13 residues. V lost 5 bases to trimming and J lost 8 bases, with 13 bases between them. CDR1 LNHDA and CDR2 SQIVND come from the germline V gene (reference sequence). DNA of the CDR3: TGTGCCAGTAGTCGGCGGGAAGGTGATGAGCAGTTCTTC. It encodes CASSRREGDEQFF.

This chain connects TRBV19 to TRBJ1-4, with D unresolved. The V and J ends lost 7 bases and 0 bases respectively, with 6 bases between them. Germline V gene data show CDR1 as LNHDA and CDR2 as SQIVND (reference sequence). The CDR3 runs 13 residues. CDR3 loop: CASNAATNEKLFF. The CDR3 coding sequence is TGTGCCAGTAATGCCGCAACTAATGAAAAACTGTTTTTT.